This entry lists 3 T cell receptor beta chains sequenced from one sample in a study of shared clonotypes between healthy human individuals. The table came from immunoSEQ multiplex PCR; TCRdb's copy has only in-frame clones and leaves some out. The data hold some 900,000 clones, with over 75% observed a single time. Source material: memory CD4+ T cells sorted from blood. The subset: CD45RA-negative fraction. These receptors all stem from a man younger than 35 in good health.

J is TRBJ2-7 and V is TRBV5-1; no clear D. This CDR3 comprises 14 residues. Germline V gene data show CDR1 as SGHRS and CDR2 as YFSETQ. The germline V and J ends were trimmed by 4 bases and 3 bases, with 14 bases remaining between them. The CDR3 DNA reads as TGCGCCAGCAGCCCGACACCGGGTTACTACGAGCAGTACTTC. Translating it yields CASSPTPGYYEQYF. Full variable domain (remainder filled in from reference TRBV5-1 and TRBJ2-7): KAGVTQTPRYLIKTRGQQVTLSCSPISGHRSVSWYQQTPGQGLQFLFEYFSETQRNKGNFPGRFSGRQFSNSRSEMNVSTLELGDSALYLCASSPTPGYYEQYFGPGTRLTVT.

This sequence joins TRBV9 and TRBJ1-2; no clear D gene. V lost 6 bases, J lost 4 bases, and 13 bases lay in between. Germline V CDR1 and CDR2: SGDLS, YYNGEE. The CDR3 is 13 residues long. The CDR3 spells CASTGPNVYGYTF. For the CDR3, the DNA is TGTGCCAGCACCGGGCCCAACGTCTATGGCTACACCTTC. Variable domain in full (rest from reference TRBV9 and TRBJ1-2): DSGVTQTPKHLITATGQRVTLRCSPRSGDLSVYWYQQSLDQGLQFLIQYYNGEERAKGNILERFSAQQFPDLHSELNLSSLELGDSALYFCASTGPNVYGYTFGSGTRLTVV.

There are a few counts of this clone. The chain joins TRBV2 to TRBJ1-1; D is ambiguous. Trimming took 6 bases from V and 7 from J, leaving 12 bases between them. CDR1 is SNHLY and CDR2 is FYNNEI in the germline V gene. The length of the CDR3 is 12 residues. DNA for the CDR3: TGTGCCAGCAGGTTCGGTGGAGATGAAGCTTTCTTT. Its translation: CASRFGGDEAFF.